This T cell receptor (beta chain) is drawn from a study of T cells of healthy individuals. V was clipped by 5 bases and J by 8 bases; unmatched bases: 6. This CDR3 contains 15 residues. Germline-derived CDR1 and CDR2 are MNHEY and SVGAGI. TCRdb called the 5' RACE reads again in MiXCR, with one record for every CDR3 protein. Of 63,000 or so distinct CDR3 sequences in the sample, 15% to 20% were seen once. This clonotype was recorded a few times. This chain joins TRBV6-5 and TRBJ2-1, with 13 bases aligning to TRBD2. This receptor was obtained from a human donor in good health. The CDR3 nucleotides read TGTGCCAGCAGTCCCACTAGCGGGGGGGCGTATGAGCAGTTCTTC. This sequence encodes CASSPTSGGAYEQFF.